The clone carrying this TCR beta chain was counted only a few times. Antigen specificity is unknown. The data derive from a study of metastatic and nonmetastatic thyroid tumors. Overall study context: Where malignant and benign thyroid patients were concerned, repertoires were compared across blood and tumor or nodule tissue. The study's findings and limits: Benign nodules reportedly had significantly lower TCR beta diversity than malignant thyroid tumors in blood and tumor.

Trimming took 5 bases from V and 2 from J; bases not matched to a gene: 4. Germline V CDR1 and CDR2: MNHNS, SASEGT. The CDR3 has 14 amino acids. TCRdb re-called clones from the PCR reads using MiXCR. Of about 37,000 clones listed, roughly 13% are singletons. Ahead of thyroid surgery, no patient had received treatment of any kind. This chain connects TRBV6-1 to TRBJ2-7; the match to TRBD1 covers 9 bases. The clonotype was recovered from a female donor with papillary thyroid cancer or a benign thyroid nodule (not recorded which). Some clones in this sample may be carry-over from other donors' samples. The source material was blood. CDR3 in DNA: TGTGCCAGCAGTCGGGACAGGGACGCCTACGAGCAGTACTTC. It encodes CASSRDRDAYEQYF.